This note documents a single T cell receptor beta chain sequence. These data belong to a study of blood T cell repertoires in COVID-19. About the study: COVID-19 samples from acute and convalescent phases originated in the United States, Italy and Spain. T cells, B-cell-depleted T cells, or PBMCs supplied cDNA or gDNA.

In the original processing: It was from reference gene primer amplification that nucleated cell counts were estimated. Here immunoSEQ multiplex PCR was the method, and the copy in TCRdb shows in-frame clones only, minus some. D and trimming were read from the DNA, whereas the V and J calls and clone size are those reported in that table. Of roughly 120,000 clones detected, roughly 80% appear once; the ten largest clones hold about 2%. There are 14 residues in the CDR3. Germline V gives CDR1 ENHRY, CDR2 SYGVKD. With 2 bases removed from V and 4 bases from J, the gap between germline ends came to 11 bases.

The source material was peripheral blood. The clonotype comes from a man aged 65 to 85 with acute or convalescent COVID-19. J is TRBJ1-1 and V is TRBV10-3, with a tentative D call TRBD1 (5 bases). Here the CDR3 reads CAISEGDWTTEAFF. In DNA form, the CDR3 reads TGTGCCATCAGTGAGGGGGACTGGACCACTGAAGCTTTCTTT.